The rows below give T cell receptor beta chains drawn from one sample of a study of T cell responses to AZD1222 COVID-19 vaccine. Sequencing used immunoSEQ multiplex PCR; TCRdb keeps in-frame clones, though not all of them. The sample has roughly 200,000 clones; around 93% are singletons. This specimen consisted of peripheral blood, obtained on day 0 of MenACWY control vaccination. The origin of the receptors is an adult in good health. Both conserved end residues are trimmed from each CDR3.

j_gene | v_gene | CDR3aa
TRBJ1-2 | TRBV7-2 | ASSYYTGTGNGYT
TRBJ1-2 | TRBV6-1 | ASSEAYDREGFYGYT
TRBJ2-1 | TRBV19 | ASIDWRGPNNEQF
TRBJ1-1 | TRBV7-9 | ASSSRLQGDEAF
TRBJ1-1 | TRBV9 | ASSPGGANTEAF
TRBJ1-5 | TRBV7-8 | ASSLGPNNQPQH
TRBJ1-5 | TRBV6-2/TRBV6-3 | ASSPYNQGVGQPQH
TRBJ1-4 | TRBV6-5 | ASSYSMTTNEKLF
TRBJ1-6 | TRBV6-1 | ASSEKGVVGSPLH
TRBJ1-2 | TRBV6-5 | ASRGGQGLDGYT
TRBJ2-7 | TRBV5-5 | ASSLGTPSHEQY
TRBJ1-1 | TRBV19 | ASTPGSRNTEAF
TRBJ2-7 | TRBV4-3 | ASCPARDASYEQY
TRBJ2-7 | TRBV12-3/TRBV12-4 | ASRLGGTYEQY
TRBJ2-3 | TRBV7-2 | ASSLAGGAATDTQY
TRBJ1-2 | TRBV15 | ATTDTGPPEGGYT
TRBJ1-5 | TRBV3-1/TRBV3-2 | ASSQGVLGQPQH
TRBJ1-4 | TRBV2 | ASRQGGEKLF
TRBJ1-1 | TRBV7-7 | ASSHRDRGRDTEAF
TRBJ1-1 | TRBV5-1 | ASSRQGPNTEAF
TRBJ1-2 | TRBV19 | ASSLQGARVNYGYT
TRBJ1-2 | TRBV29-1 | SATDGNDGYT
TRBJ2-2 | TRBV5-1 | ASSLAGTSGGTGELF
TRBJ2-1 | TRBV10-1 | ASSRHGCPNEQF
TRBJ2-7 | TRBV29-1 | SVSKGTGSYEQY
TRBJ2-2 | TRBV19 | ASSGTGNTGELF
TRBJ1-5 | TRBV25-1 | ASSGQGNQPQH
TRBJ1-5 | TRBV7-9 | ASSLWDEVEPQH
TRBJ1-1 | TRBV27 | ASRVTGGTEAF
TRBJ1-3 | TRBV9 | ASSPGQARYSGNTIY
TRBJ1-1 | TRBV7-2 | ASRLTWGANQNTEAF
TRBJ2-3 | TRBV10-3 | AISRGGGATDTQY
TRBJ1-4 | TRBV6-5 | ASSPLQGFAEKLF
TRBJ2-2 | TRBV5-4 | ASSWGAQNTGELF
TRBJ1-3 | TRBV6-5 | ASRRKANGNTIY
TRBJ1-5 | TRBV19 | ASRQVNSNQPQH
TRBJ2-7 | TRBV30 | AWSPQRYEQY
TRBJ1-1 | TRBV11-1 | ASSLRLGGLNTEAF
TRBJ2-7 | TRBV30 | AWRAAGTGGYEQY
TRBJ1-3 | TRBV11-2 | ASSLTGARGNTIY
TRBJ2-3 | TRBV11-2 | ASSLDHLAGTDTQY
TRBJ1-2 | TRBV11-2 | ASSLVNYGYT
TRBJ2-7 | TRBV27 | ASSFEGGRYEQY
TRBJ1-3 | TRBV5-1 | ASSLEQVHGNTIY
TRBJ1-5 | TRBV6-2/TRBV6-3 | ASSTGLTGNQPQH
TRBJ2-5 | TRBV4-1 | ASSQDPPRTGQETQY
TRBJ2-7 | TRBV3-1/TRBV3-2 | ASTGGGYEQY
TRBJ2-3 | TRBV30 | AWMRGGGTDTQY